A single sample is the source of the 15 T cell receptor beta chains below, sequenced in a study of CD8 T cells in ankylosing spondylitis. TCRdb analysed the 5' RACE reads with MiXCR anew, one entry per CDR3 protein. The repertoire holds some 150,000 distinct CDR3 sequences, with about an eighth as singletons. Sample: blood, either unsorted or a sorted T cell fraction (not recorded which). These receptors were obtained from a female donor with ankylosing spondylitis or in good health (not recorded which).

This clonotype was detected many times. The chain has TRBV5-1 and TRBJ1-6, with 8 bases aligning to TRBD1. Germline V gives CDR1 SGHRS, CDR2 YFSETQ. The J segment lost 7 bases and the V segment lost 4 bases, leaving 7 bases of the junction unmatched. This CDR3 is built from 15 residues. This CDR3 is CASSAGDRMNSPLHF. CDR3 DNA sequence: TGCGCCAGCAGCGCCGGGGACAGGATGAATTCACCCCTCCACTTT.

This clonotype was counted a few times. One end of the junction is discordant with germline, which a read error may explain. The chain joins TRBV5-1 to TRBJ2-7, with 7 positions matching TRBD2. The CDR3 has 15 amino acids. Germline assignment: CDR1 SGHRS and CDR2 YFSETQ. The CDR3 here is CASSLALAASSEQYF. As DNA, the CDR3 is TGCGCCAGCAGCTTGGCGCTAGCGGCCTCCTCCGAGCAGTACTTC.

This CDR3 is CAMGPGTGGSGELFF. CDR3 in DNA: TGTGCCATGGGCCCCGGGACAGGGGGTTCCGGGGAGCTGTTTTTT. V and J are TRBV5-6 and TRBJ2-2; 11 bases are a match to TRBD1. After removal of 9 bases from V and 6 bases from J, the junction contained 10 bases not matched to a gene. The CDR3 loop spans 15 amino acids. Germline V gives CDR1 SGHDT, CDR2 YYEEEE.

This clonotype was counted at least ten times. The chain links TRBV29-1 to TRBJ2-5; D may match TRBD1 or TRBD2 (6 bases each). This CDR3 has 18 residues. V was shortened by 0 bases and J by 1 base, with 21 bases between the two germline ends. Germline values: CDR1 SQVTM, CDR2 ANQGSEA. CDR3 amino acids: CSVEDRSRGGIPQETQYF. CDR3 DNA sequence: TGCAGCGTTGAAGATCGAAGTCGAGGGGGGATCCCCCAAGAGACCCAGTACTTC.

This clonotype was seen repeatedly, ten times or more. This chain uses TRBV29-1 with TRBJ2-6; D ambiguous. The germline V and J ends were trimmed by 2 bases and 0 bases, with 5 bases remaining between them. The CDR3 is 14 amino acids. Germline V gene data show CDR1 as SQVTM and CDR2 as ANQGSEA. The CDR3 region is CSVERNSGANVLTF. The CDR3 DNA follows: TGCAGCGTTGAAAGAAACTCTGGGGCCAACGTCCTGACTTTC.

This clonotype was recorded many times. The gene calls are TRBV12-3 or TRBV12-4 and TRBJ1-1; 8 bases fit TRBD1. V was pared by 5 bases and J by 4 bases, with 9 bases of the junction left unmatched. The CDR3 is 15 residues long. The CDR3 sequence: CASSGIGTGSTEAFF. In nucleotides, the CDR3 is TGTGCCAGCAGTGGAATTGGGACAGGTTCCACTGAAGCTTTCTTT.

This clonotype was seen many times. The rearrangement joins TRBV7-9 to TRBJ2-7, with D unclear. Trimming took off 5 bases at V and 6 bases at J, with 14 bases between the two ends. The CDR3 spans 13 residues. Looked up from germline, CDR1 is SEHNR and CDR2 is FQNEAQ (reference sequence). CDR3 in DNA: TGTGCCAGCAGCCTAATCTCCGGCGGCGAGCAGTACTTC. Its protein is CASSLISGGEQYF.

A single count supports this clonotype. The gene calls are TRBV27 and TRBJ2-7; 10 bases fit TRBD1. The CDR3 extends over 14 amino acids. Trimming took 3 bases from V and 5 from J; bases not matched to a gene: 4. Per germline, CDR1 MNHEY and CDR2 SMNVEV (reference sequence). The CDR3 region is CASSLGQGNHEQYF. In DNA, the CDR3 is TGTGCCAGCAGTTTGGGACAGGGGAACCACGAGCAGTACTTC.

This clonotype was seen more than once but under ten times. This sequence joins TRBV4-2 and TRBJ1-1; D call uncertain. V dropped 3 bases and J dropped 3 bases, with 5 bases sitting between them. CDR1 is LGHNA, CDR2 YNFKEQ, per germline. The CDR3 runs 12 residues. CDR3 nucleotide sequence: TGTGCCAGCAGCCAGGGCGACACTGAAGCTTTCTTT. This translates into CASSQGDTEAFF.

This clonotype was observed many times. The rearrangement uses TRBV6-2 or TRBV6-3 and TRBJ1-5, with D possibly being TRBD1 (5 bases). CDR3 length equals 13 residues. Germline V gene data show CDR1 as MNHEY and CDR2 as SVGEGT. V gave up 11 bases and J gave up 3 bases, with 14 bases separating them. CDR3 nucleotide sequence: TGTGCCGGGGGACGGCAGAACAATCAGCCCCAGCATTTT. This sequence encodes CAGGRQNNQPQHF.

This clonotype came up once. A read error may explain this, as a much larger clone is one base away. The V gene is TRBV28, the J gene TRBJ1-1; D is uncertain. CDR3 length: 14 amino acids. Germline-derived CDR1 and CDR2 are MDHEN and SYDVKM. The V gene lost 2 bases and the J gene lost 2 bases, with 9 bases spanning the gap. CDR3 region: CASSLPSINTEAFF. The DNA for the CDR3 is TGTGCCAGCAGTTTACCGTCCATAAACACTGAAGCTTTCTTT.

This clonotype has at least ten counts. The chain joins TRBV30 to TRBJ2-3; no clear D gene. With 3 bases removed from V and 2 bases from J, the gap between germline ends came to 18 bases. The CDR3 loop spans 16 amino acids. Germline lookup yields CDR1 GTSNPN and CDR2 SVGIG (reference sequence). CDR3 residues: CAWSDRLKAFTDTQYF. The CDR3 DNA sequence: TGTGCCTGGAGCGATCGACTTAAGGCATTCACAGATACGCAGTATTTT.

This clonotype has a count of ten or more. The junction differs from germline at one of its ends, possibly a read error. The chain has TRBV3-1 and TRBJ2-7, with D uncertain. This CDR3 comprises 14 residues. The germline CDR1 and CDR2 sequences are LGHDT and YNNKEL (reference sequence). The CDR3 DNA follows: TGTGCCAGCACCCAAGCCCCAGGTACCTACGAGCAGTACTTC. Translation: CASTQAPGTYEQYF.

This clonotype was seen ten or more times. This sequence joins TRBV7-2 and TRBJ1-5; TRBD1 is a possible D gene (5 bases). The V end lost 4 bases, the J end lost 2 bases, and 12 bases lay between the germline ends. CDR3 length: 15 amino acids. Germline CDR1 and CDR2: SGHTA and FQGNSA. The CDR3 DNA is TGTGCCAGCAGCTCCCCTCTGGGGCGCAATCAGCCCCAGCATTTT. Amino acid sequence: CASSSPLGRNQPQHF. Complete variable domain (other parts from reference TRBV7-2 and TRBJ1-5): GAGVSQSPSNKVTEKGKDVELRCDPISGHTALYWYRQSLGQGLEFLIYFQGNSAPDKSGLPSDRFSAERTGGSVSTLTIQRTQQEDSAVYLCASSSPLGRNQPQHFGDGTRLSIL.

This clonotype has ten or more counts. This chain links TRBV15 with TRBJ2-3; D unresolved. The CDR3 has 16 residues. Germline values: CDR1 LNHNV, CDR2 YYDKDF (reference sequence). V lost 0 bases and J lost 2, with 12 bases in between. The CDR3 is CATSRDVARLTDTQYF. CDR3 nucleotide sequence: TGTGCCACCAGCAGAGATGTCGCTCGACTCACAGATACGCAGTATTTT.